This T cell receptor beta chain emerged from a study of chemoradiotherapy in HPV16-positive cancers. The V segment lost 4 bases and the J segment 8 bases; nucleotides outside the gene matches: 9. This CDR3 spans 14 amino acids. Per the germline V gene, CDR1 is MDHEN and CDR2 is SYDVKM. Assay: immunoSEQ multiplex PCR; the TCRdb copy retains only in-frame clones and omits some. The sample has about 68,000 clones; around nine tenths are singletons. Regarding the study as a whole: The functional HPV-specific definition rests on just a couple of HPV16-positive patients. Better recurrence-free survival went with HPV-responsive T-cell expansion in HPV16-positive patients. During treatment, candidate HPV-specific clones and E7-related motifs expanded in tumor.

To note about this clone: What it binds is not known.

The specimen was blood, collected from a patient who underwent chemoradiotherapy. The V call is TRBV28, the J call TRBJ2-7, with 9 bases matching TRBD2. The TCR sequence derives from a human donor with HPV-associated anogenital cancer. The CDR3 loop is CASSSTREGPQQYF. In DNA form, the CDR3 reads TGTGCCAGCAGTTCGACGCGGGAGGGCCCTCAGCAGTACTTC.